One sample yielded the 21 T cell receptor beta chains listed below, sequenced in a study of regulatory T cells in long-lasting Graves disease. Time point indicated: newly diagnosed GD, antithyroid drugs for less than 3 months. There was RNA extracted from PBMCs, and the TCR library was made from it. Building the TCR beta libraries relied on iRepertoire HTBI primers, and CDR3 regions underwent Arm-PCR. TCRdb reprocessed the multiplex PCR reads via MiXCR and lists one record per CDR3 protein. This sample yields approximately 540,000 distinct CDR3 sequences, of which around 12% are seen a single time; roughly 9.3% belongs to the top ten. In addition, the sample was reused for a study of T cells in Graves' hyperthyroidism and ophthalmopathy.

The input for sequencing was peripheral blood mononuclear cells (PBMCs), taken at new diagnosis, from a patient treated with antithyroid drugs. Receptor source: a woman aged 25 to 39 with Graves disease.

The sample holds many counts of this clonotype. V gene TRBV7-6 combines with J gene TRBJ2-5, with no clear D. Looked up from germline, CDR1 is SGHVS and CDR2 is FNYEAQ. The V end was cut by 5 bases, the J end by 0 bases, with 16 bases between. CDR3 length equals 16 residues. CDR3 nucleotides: TGTGCCAGCAGCAAAAGCCCCACAGAGTACCAAGAGACCCAGTACTTC. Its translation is CASSKSPTEYQETQYF.

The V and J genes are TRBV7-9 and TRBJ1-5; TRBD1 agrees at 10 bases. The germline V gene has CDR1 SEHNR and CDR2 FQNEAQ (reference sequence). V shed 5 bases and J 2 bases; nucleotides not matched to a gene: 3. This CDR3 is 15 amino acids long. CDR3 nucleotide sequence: TGTGCCAGCAGCGCCGGACAGGGGGGCAATCAGCCCCAGCATTTT. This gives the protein CASSAGQGGNQPQHF.

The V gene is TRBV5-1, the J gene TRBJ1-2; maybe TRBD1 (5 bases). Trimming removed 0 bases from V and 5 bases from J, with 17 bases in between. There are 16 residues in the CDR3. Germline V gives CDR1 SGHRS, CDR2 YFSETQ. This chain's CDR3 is CASSLDGGQLSYGYTF. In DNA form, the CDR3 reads TGCGCCAGCAGCTTGGATGGGGGTCAACTTAGTTATGGCTACACCTTC.

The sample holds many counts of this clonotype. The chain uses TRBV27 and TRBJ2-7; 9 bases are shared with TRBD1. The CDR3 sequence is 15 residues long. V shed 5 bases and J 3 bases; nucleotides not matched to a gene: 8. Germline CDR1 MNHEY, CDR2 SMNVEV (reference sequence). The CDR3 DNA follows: TGTGCCAGCAGTACAACGGACAGGGGTGTCTACGAGCAGTACTTC. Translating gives CASSTTDRGVYEQYF.

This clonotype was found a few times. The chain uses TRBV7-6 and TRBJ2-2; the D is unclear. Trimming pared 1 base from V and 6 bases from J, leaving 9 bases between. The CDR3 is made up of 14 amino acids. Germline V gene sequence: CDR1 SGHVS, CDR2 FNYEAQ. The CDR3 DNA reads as TGTGCCAGCAGCTTAGTATCAAGTGCCGGGGAGCTGTTTTTT. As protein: CASSLVSSAGELFF.

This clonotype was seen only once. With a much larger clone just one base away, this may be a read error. Here the CDR3 reads CAISGGSGSYNEQYF. CDR3 nucleotides: TGTGCCATCAGTGGCGGGAGTGGCTCCTACAATGAGCAGTACTTC. The chain has TRBV10-3 and TRBJ2-7; the match to TRBD2 covers 7 bases. The CDR3 spans 15 residues. V trimming: 4 bases; J trimming: 7 bases; junction bases outside the gene matches: 13. Per germline, CDR1 ENHRY and CDR2 SYGVKD.

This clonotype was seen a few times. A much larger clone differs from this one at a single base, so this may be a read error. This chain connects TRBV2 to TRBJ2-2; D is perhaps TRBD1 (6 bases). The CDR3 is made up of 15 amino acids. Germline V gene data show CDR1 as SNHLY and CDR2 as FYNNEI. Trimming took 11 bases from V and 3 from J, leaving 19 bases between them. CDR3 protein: CAGNVQGPDTGELFF. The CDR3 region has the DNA TGTGCCGGGAATGTACAGGGACCGGACACCGGGGAGCTGTTTTTT.

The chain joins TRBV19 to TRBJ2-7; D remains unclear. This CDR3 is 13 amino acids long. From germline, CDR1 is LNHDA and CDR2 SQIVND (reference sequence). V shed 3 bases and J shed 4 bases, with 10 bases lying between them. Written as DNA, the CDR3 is TGTGCCAGTAGTATTGGTCCTGGGTACGAGCAGTACTTC. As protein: CASSIGPGYEQYF.

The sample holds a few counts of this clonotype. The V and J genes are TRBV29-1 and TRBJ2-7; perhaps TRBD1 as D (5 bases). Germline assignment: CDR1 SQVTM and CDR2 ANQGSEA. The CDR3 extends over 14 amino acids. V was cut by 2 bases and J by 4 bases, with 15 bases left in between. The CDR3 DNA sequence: TGCAGCGTTGAAATTACAGGTCCCCGGTACGAGCAGTACTTC. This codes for CSVEITGPRYEQYF.

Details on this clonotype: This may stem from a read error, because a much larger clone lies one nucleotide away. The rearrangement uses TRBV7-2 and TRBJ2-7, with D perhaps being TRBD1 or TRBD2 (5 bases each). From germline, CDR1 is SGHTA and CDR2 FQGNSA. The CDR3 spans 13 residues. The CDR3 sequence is CASSLMGRNEKYF. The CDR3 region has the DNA TGTGCCAGCAGCCTCATGGGACGGAACGAGAAGTACTTC.

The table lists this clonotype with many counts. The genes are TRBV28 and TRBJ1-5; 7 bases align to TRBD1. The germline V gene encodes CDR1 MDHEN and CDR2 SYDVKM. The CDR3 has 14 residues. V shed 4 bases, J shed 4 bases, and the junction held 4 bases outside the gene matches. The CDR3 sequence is CASSSTGLNQPQHF. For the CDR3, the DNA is TGTGCCAGCAGTTCGACAGGGCTTAATCAGCCCCAGCATTTT.

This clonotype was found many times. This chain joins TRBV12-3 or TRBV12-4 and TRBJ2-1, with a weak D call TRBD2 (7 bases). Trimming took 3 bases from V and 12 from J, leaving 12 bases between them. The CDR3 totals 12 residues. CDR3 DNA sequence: TGTGCCAGCAGTTTGGGGGGAGGGGGGCAGTTCTTC. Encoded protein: CASSLGGGGQFF.

The CDR3 loop is CASSPRGGRSIGEQYF. The CDR3 DNA reads TGTGCCAGCAGCCCTCGGGGGGGGCGATCGATAGGCGAGCAGTACTTC. The chain couples TRBV11-2 to TRBJ2-7; TRBD2 matches at 8 bases. The CDR3 is made up of 16 amino acids. Per germline, CDR1 SGHAT and CDR2 FQNNGV. The V and J ends lost 5 bases and 6 bases, in that order; junction bases with no gene match: 15.

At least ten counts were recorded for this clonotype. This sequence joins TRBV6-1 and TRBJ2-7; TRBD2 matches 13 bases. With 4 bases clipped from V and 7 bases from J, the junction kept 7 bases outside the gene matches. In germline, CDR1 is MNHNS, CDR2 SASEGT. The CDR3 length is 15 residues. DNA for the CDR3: TGTGCCAGCAGTGGGACTAGCGGGAGCCTATTGGAGCAGTACTTC. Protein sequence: CASSGTSGSLLEQYF.

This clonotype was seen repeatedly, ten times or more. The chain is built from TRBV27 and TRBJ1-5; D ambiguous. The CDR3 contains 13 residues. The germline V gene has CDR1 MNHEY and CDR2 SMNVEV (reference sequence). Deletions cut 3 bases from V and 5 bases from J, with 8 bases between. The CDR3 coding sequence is TGTGCCAGCAGTTTTTCCTGGGATCAGCCCCAGCATTTT. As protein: CASSFSWDQPQHF.

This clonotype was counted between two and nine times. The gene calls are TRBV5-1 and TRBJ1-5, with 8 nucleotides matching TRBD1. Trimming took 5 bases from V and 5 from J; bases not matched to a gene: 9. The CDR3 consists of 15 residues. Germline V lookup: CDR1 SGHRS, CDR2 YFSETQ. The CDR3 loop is CASSRGTGMDQPQHF. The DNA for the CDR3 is TGCGCCAGCAGTCGGGGGACAGGAATGGATCAGCCCCAGCATTTT.

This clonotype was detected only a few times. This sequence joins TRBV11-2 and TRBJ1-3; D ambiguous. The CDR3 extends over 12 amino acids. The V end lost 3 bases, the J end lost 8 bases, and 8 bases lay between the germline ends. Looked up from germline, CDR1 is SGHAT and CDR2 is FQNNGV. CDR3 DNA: TGTGCCAGCAGCTTCCTCGGTGACACCATATATTTT. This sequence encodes CASSFLGDTIYF.

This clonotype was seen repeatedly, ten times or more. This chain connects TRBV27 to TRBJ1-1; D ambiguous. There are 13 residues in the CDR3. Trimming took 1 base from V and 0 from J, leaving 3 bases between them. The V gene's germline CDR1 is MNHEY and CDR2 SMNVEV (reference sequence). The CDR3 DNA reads TGTGCCAGCAGTTTATGGCTGAACACTGAAGCTTTCTTT. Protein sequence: CASSLWLNTEAFF.

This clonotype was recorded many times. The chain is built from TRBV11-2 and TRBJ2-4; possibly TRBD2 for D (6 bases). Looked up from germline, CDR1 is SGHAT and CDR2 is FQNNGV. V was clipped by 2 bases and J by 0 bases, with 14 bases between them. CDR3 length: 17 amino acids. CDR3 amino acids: CASSLLGTLLAKNIQYF. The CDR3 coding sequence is TGTGCCAGCAGCTTACTCGGGACTCTTCTAGCCAAAAACATTCAGTACTTC.

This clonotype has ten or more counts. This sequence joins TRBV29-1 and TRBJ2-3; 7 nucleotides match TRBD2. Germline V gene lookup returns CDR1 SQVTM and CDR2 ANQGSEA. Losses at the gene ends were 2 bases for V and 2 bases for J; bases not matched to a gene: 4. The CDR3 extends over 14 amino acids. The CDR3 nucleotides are TGCAGCGTTGAAACTAGCGCCAACACAGATACGCAGTATTTT. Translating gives CSVETSANTDTQYF.

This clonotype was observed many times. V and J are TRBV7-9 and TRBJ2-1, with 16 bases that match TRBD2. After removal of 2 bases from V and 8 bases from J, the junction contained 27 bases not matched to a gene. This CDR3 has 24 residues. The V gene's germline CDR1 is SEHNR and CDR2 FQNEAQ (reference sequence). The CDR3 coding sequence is TGTGCCAGCAGCTTAAGCCTTACTGGGACTAGCGGGAGGGCTCCCGCCCCATTCTGGGATGAGCAGTTCTTC. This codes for CASSLSLTGTSGRAPAPFWDEQFF. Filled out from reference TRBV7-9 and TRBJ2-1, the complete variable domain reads DTGVSQNPRHKITKRGQNVTFRCDPISEHNRLYWYRQTLGQGPEFLTYFQNEAQLEKSRLLSDRFSAERPKGSFSTLEIQRTEQGDSAMYLCASSLSLTGTSGRAPAPFWDEQFFGPGTRLTVL.